In its sample, the clone carrying this T cell receptor beta chain was seen many times. Its antigen is undetermined. The authors prepared the TCRbeta library with unique molecular identifiers. A single record per CDR3 protein comes from TCRdb applying MiXCR to the PCR reads. The table records roughly 100,000 distinct CDR3 sequences, 7.5% to 9% of them present only once. This sample is drawn from a study of T-cell reconstitution after alpha-beta-depleted transplantation in children. Study-level points and caveats: At day 60, the high TCRbeta diversity found in some patients originated from recipient T cells and thymic progenitors that had survived. Newly generated T cells supplied most T-cell counts and diversity one year post-transplant. By about two months after transplant, alpha-beta T cells reportedly arose from several hundred graft clones that had expanded.

Per the germline V gene, CDR1 is SGHRS and CDR2 is YFSETQ. The CDR3 runs 15 residues. Trimming took off 4 bases at V and 1 base at J, with 12 bases between the two ends. The J gene is TRBJ1-3, the V gene TRBV5-1; D is perhaps TRBD1 (5 bases). The TCR sequence derives from a boy aged 2 to 10 with acute lymphoblastic leukemia, due to receive a stem cell transplant. The sample was PBMCs, taken before TCRalphabeta/CD19-depleted stem cell transplant. In DNA form, the CDR3 reads TGCGCCAGCAGCGCCTCAGGGCATTCTGGAAACACCATATATTTT. Translation: CASSASGHSGNTIYF.